Described below is a single T cell receptor beta chain sequence and its context. This sample is part of a study of T cell responses to AZD1222 COVID-19 vaccine. Sequenced by immunoSEQ multiplex PCR; TCRdb stores in-frame clones only, minus some. Seen here are 100,000 to 140,000 clones, around 90% observed once, and the top ten hold around 5%. From germline, CDR1 is MNHEY and CDR2 SMNVEV (reference sequence). The junction had 12 bases not matched to a gene; V was cut back by 6 bases and J by 9 bases. The CDR3 sequence is 15 residues long. This specimen consisted of peripheral blood, obtained 28 days after the second AZD1222 dose. This receptor was obtained from an adult who received the AZD1222 COVID-19 vaccine. This chain uses TRBV27 with TRBJ2-1; 9 bases map to TRBD2. CDR3 in DNA: TGTGCCAGCAGCCCCTCCAGCGGGGGGCGGGCTGAGCAGTTCTTC. It encodes CASSPSSGGRAEQFF.